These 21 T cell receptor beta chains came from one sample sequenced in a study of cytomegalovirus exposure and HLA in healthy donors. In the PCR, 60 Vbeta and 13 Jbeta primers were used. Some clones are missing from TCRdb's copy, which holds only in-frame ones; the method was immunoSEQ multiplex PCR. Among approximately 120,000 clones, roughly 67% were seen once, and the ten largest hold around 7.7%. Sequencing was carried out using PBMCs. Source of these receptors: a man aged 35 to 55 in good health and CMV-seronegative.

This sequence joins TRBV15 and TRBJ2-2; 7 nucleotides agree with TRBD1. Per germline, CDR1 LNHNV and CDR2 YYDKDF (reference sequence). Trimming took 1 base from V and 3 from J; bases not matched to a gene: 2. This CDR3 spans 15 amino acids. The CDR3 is CATSRGDSDTGELFF. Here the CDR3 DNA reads TGTGCCACCAGCAGAGGGGACAGCGACACCGGGGAGCTGTTTTTT.

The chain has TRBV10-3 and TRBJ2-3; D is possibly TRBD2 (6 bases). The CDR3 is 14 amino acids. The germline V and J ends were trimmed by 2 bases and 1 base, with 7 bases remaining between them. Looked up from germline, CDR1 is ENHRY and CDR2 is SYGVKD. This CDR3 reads CAISEERGTDTQYF. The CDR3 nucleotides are TGTGCCATCAGTGAGGAGCGGGGCACAGATACGCAGTATTTT.

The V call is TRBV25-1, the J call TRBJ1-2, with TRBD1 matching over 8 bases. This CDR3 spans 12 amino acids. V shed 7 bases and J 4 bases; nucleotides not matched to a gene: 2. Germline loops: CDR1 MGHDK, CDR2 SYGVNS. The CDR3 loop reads CASNQGAYGYTF. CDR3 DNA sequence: TGTGCCAGCAACCAGGGGGCCTATGGCTACACCTTC.

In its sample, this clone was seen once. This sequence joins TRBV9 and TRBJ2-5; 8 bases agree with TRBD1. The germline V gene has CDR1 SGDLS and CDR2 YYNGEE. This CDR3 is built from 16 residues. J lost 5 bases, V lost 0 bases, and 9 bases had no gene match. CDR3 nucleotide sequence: TGTGCCAGCAGCGTAGCCGGTCAGGGGGCGCGGGAGACCCAGTACTTC. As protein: CASSVAGQGARETQYF.

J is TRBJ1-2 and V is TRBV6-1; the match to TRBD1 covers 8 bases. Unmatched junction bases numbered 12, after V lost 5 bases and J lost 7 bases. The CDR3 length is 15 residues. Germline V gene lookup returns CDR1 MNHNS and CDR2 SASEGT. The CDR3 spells CASSWFRGQTAGYTF. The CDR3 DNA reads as TGTGCCAGCAGTTGGTTCAGGGGGCAGACGGCTGGCTACACCTTC.

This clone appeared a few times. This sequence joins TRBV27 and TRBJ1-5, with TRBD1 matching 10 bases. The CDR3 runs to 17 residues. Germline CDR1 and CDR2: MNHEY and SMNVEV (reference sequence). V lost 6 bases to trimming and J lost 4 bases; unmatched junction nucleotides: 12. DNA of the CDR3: TGTGCCAGCAGCCCACAGACAGGGGGCCTTTGGAATCAGCCCCAGCATTTT. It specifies CASSPQTGGLWNQPQHF.

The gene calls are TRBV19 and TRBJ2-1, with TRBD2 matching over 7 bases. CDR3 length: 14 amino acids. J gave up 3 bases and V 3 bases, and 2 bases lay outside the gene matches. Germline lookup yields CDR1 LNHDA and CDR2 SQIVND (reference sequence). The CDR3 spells CASSIERGYNEQFF. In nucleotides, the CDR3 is TGTGCCAGTAGTATTGAGCGGGGCTACAATGAGCAGTTCTTC.

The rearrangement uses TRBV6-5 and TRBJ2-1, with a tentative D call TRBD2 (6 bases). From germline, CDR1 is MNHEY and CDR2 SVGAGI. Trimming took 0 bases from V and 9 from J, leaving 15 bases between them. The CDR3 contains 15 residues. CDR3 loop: CASSYSTGGGGEQFF. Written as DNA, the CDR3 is TGTGCCAGCAGTTACTCGACCGGGGGAGGAGGTGAGCAGTTCTTC.

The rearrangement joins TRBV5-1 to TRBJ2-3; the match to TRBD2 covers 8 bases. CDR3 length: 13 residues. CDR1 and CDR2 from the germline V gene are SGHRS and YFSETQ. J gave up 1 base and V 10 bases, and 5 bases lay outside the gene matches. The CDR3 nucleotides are TGCGCCTCAACGGGGGGGGGCACAGATACGCAGTATTTT. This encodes CASTGGGTDTQYF.

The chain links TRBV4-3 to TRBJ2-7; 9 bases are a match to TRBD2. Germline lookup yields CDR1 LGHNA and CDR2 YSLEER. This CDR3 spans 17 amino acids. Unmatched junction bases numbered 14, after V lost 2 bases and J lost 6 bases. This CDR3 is CASSQPRGGHDLGEQYF. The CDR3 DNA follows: TGCGCCAGCAGCCAACCGCGGGGGGGCCACGACTTAGGCGAGCAGTACTTC.

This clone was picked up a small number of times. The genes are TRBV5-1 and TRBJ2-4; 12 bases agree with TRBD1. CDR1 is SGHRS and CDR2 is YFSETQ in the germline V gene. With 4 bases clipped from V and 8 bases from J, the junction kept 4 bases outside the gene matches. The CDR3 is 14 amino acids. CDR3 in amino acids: CASSPGQGAHIQYF. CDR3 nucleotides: TGCGCCAGCAGCCCGGGACAGGGGGCACACATTCAGTACTTC. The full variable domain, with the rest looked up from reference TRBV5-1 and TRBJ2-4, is KAGVTQTPRYLIKTRGQQVTLSCSPISGHRSVSWYQQTPGQGLQFLFEYFSETQRNKGNFPGRFSGRQFSNSRSEMNVSTLELGDSALYLCASSPGQGAHIQYFGAGTRLSVL.

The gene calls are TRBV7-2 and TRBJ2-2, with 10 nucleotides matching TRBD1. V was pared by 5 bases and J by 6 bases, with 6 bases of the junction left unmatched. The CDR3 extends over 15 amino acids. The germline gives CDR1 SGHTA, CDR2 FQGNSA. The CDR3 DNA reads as TGTGCCAGCAGCCAAGGGACAGGGGCTGCCGGGGAGCTGTTTTTT. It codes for CASSQGTGAAGELFF.

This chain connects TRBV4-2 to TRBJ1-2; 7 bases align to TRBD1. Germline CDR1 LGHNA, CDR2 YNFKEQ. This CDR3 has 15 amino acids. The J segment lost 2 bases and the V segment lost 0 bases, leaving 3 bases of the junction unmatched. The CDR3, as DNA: TGTGCCAGCAGCCAAGAGGGACAGCCAAACTATGGCTACACCTTC. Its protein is CASSQEGQPNYGYTF.

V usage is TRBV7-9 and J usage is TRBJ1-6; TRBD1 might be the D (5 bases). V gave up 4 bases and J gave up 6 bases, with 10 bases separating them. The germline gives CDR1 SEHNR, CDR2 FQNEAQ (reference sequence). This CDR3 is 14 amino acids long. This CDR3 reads CASSSGGGNSPLHF. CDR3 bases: TGTGCCAGCAGCTCCGGGGGAGGTAATTCACCCCTCCACTTT.

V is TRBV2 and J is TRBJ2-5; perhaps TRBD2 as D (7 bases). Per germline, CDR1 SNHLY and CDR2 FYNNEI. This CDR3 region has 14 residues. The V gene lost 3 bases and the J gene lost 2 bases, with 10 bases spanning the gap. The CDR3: CASSEGGAQETQYF. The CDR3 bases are TGTGCCAGCAGTGAGGGGGGGGCTCAAGAGACCCAGTACTTC.

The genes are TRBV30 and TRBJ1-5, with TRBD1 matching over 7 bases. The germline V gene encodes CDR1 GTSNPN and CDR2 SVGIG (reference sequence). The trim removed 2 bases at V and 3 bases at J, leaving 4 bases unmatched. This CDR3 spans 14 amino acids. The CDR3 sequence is CAWSRDSANQPQHF. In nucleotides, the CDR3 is TGTGCCTGGAGTAGGGACAGCGCCAATCAGCCCCAGCATTTT.

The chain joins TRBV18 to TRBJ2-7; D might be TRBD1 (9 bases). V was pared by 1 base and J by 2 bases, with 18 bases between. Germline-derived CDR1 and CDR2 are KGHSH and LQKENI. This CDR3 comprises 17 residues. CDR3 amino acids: CASSPRRGGTGPYEQYF. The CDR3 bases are TGTGCCAGCTCACCACGTCGGGGGGGGACAGGGCCCTACGAGCAGTACTTC. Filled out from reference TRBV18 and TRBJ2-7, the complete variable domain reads NAGVMQNPRHLVRRRGQEARLRCSPMKGHSHVYWYRQLPEEGLKFMVYLQKENIIDESGMPKERFSAEFPKEGPSILRIQQVVRGDSAAYFCASSPRRGGTGPYEQYFGPGTRLTVT.

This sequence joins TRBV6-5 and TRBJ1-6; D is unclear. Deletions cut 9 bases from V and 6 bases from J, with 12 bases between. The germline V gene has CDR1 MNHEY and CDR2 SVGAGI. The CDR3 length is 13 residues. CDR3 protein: CASYRYLNSPLHF. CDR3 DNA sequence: TGTGCCAGTTATCGGTACCTTAATTCACCCCTCCACTTT.

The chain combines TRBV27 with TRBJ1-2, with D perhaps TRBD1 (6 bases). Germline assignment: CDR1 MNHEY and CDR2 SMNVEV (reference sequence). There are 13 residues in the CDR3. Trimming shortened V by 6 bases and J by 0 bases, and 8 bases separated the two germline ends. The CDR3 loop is CASSWTANYGYTF. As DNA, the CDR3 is TGTGCCAGCAGCTGGACAGCTAACTATGGCTACACCTTC.

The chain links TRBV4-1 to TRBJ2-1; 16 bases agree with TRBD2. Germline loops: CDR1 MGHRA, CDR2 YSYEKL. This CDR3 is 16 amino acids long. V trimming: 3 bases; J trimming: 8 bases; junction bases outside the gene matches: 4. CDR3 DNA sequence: TGCGCCAGCAGCCACATGGGACTAGCGGGGGGGGATGAGCAGTTCTTC. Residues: CASSHMGLAGGDEQFF.

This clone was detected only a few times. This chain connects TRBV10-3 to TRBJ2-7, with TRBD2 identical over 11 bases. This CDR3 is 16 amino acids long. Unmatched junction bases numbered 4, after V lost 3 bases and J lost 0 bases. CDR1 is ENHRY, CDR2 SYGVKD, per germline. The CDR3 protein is CAISELAGVPSYEQYF. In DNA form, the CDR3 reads TGTGCCATCAGTGAACTAGCGGGGGTTCCCTCCTACGAGCAGTACTTC.